This T cell receptor beta chain was sequenced for a study of T cell repertoires in cytomegalovirus infection. The CDR3 loop spans 18 amino acids. The V gene end was trimmed by 2 bases and the J gene end by 2 bases; junction bases not matched to a gene: 12. Per the germline V gene, CDR1 is MNHNY and CDR2 is SVGAGI (reference sequence). TCRdb used MiXCR to reprocess the reads, holding one entry per CDR3 protein. Among roughly 310,000 distinct CDR3 sequences listed, under 20% were seen once. Specimen: PBMCs. This chain joins TRBV6-6 and TRBJ2-7; 10 bases map to TRBD1. The sequence was collected from a human donor in good health (CMV status not recorded). Some clones in this sample may be carry-over from other donors' samples. The CDR3 spells CASSYNSPRDRGPYEQYF. The CDR3 region has the DNA TGTGCCAGCAGTTACAACTCTCCCCGGGACAGGGGCCCCTACGAGCAGTACTTC.